Below, one T cell receptor beta chain is given with its context. This clonotype has just a few counts. Which antigen it targets is not known. The record has no base qualities; no much larger clone is one base away. This entry belongs to a study of T-cell memory formation after mild COVID-19 (dated by TCRdb to 2020 to 2023). At the level of the whole study: TCR sequence clusters from the two donors were largely donor specific. In two donors, T-cell clones that expanded and contracted after mild COVID-19 were tracked by sequencing TCRalpha and TCRbeta repertoires over time. Two young, previously healthy adult volunteers, one female and one male, were included in the cohort.

The sample was run on an Illumina NovaSeq 6000. TCRalpha and TCRbeta cDNA libraries were built by 5'RACE with constant-segment primers, adding sample barcodes and unique molecular identifiers. Trizol reagent was used to extract RNA from every sample. Amplification of the libraries took two PCR steps, and the second step added a second sample barcode plus Illumina TruSeq adapters. The libraries were sequenced on an Illumina NovaSeq using 2 x 150 bp paired-end reads. As for the original processing: Reads were demultiplexed and collapsed into UMI-guided consensus sequences with migec v1.2.7. Using mixcr v2.1.11, the UMI consensuses were aligned to TRA and TRB V and J templates and assembled into clonotypes. Clonotypes were classified as expanded or contracted when called significant by both edgeR and NoisET, with noise models trained on biological replicates. For edgeR calls, the cutoffs were a false discovery rate-adjusted p below 0.01 and a log2 fold-change threshold of 1. As an exploratory analysis of dynamics, PCA with hierarchical clustering was applied to max-normalized trajectories of the 1000 most abundant clonotypes. Each responding clone was given a CD4 or CD8 phenotype based on the CD4+ and CD8+ repertoires, which had been sequenced separately. TCRdb reanalyzed the raw reads on its own, using fastp at Q25 for trimming and MiXCR for clone calling, and kept in-frame beta chains. Merged by CDR3 protein, the rows form single entries marked with the most common genes and DNA. The V and J calls reflect TCRdb's pipeline rather than the authors' work. The sample contains a few hundred thousand distinct CDR3 sequences, 20% to 25% of them found a single time. The top ten constitute around 23% of the sample.

Broad study findings and their caveats: Only a couple of mild cases were covered by the study, and larger cohorts that include severe cases with pre-infection samples were considered necessary. Some responding clones were detected in pre-infection memory, which suggested that pre-existing cross-reactive memory T cells had joined the SARS-CoV-2 response. SARS-CoV-2 specificity of the second-wave clones peaking on day 37 was not confirmed. Contracting CD4+ clones were found mainly in CM and EM memory subsets, while CD8+ clones were enriched in EMRA. Clones contracting from day 15 to 85 had balanced CD4/CD8 phenotypes, while a second wave expanding from day 15 to 37 was biased towards CD4+.

Ficoll-Paque density gradient centrifugation was the method used to isolate PBMCs. From cysteine to phenylalanine, the CDR3 is 16 amino acids long. The kept DNA is CDR3 alone, 48 bases in frame from the first base. Clipping removes 1 base from V and 2 bases from J, with 5 as the unmatched junction base count. The germline V gene (reference sequence) gives CDR1 as SEHNR and CDR2 as FQNEAQ. The receptor chain draws on TRBV7-9 and TRBJ2-3, with TRBD2 identical over 8 junction bases. The origin of this receptor is a man aged 18 to 30 who had mild COVID-19 (a few samples of this study predate the infection). The sample titles of this study are shuffled in the database, so cell type and time point are left out; the donor was told from shared clones. The material sequenced was PBMCs or a T cell subset sorted from them (not recorded which). The sequenced DNA: TGTGCCAGCAGCTTAGGAGTAGCGGGGATCACAGATACGCAGTATTTT. It codes for CASSLGVAGITDTQYF.